These 15 T cell receptor beta chains came from one sample sequenced in a study of T cells after yellow fever vaccination. TCRdb reprocessed the 5' RACE reads via MiXCR and lists one record per CDR3 protein. This sample has about 68,000 distinct CDR3 sequences, with more than 6.5% found just once. Sequencing used CD8+ T cells sorted from PBMCs, obtained 35 to 50 days after the first yellow fever vaccination. The receptors originated from a young man who received the YFV17D yellow fever vaccine.

The chain uses TRBV10-3 and TRBJ1-2; 9 bases match TRBD1. Germline lookup yields CDR1 ENHRY and CDR2 SYGVKD. Unmatched junction bases numbered 5, after V lost 3 bases and J lost 3 bases. This CDR3 region has 15 residues. Here the CDR3 reads CAISDPGTGYYGYTF. The CDR3 DNA follows: TGTGCCATCAGTGACCCCGGGACAGGGTACTATGGCTACACCTTC.

This clonotype has just a few counts. This chain uses TRBV12-3 or TRBV12-4 with TRBJ1-1, with D tentatively TRBD1 (6 bases). Trimming removed 2 bases at V and 5 bases at J, with 12 bases between. This CDR3 spans 14 amino acids. This chain's CDR3 is CASSLRGAGTEAFF. DNA of the CDR3: TGTGCCAGCAGTTTAAGGGGGGCAGGAACTGAAGCTTTCTTT.

The chain recombines TRBV29-1 with TRBJ2-3; TRBD2 agrees at 9 bases. In germline, CDR1 is SQVTM, CDR2 ANQGSEA. The ends lost 2 bases at V and 1 base at J; junction bases unmatched: 4. The CDR3 is 15 residues long. CDR3 residues: CSVEWASGGTDTQYF. DNA of the CDR3: TGCAGCGTTGAATGGGCTAGCGGGGGCACAGATACGCAGTATTTT.

This clonotype was found many times. The chain links TRBV5-4 to TRBJ2-3, with a tentative D call TRBD1 (6 bases). The CDR3 has 14 residues. Deletions cut 0 bases from V and 3 bases from J, with 8 bases between. Germline values: CDR1 SGHNT, CDR2 YYREEE (reference sequence). The CDR3 region is CASSLGGQTDTQYF. CDR3 coding DNA: TGTGCCAGCAGCTTGGGGGGGCAGACAGATACGCAGTATTTT. The complete variable domain, with remaining parts taken from reference TRBV5-4 and TRBJ2-3, reads ETGVTQSPTHLIKTRGQQVTLRCSSQSGHNTVSWYQQALGQGPQFIFQYYREEENGRGNFPPRFSGLQFPNYSSELNVNALELDDSALYLCASSLGGQTDTQYFGPGTRLTVL.

This clonotype showed up just a few times. This rearrangement joins TRBV5-5 to TRBJ2-2; TRBD2 matches 9 bases. Trimming removed 4 bases from V and 0 bases from J; junction bases left unmatched: 10. Germline CDR1 and CDR2: SGHKS and YYEKEE (reference sequence). The CDR3 has 18 amino acids. CDR3 loop: CASSGRGGYYTNTGELFF. CDR3 DNA sequence: TGTGCCAGCAGCGGGCGGGGGGGGTATTACACGAACACCGGGGAGCTGTTTTTT.

This clonotype has at least ten counts. This chain joins TRBV12-3 or TRBV12-4 and TRBJ2-5; perhaps TRBD1 as D (5 bases). With 5 bases removed from V and 1 base from J, the gap between germline ends came to 17 bases. This CDR3 contains 16 residues. The CDR3 loop is CASSPVSGAAQETQYF. The CDR3 bases are TGTGCCAGCAGTCCTGTTAGTGGGGCGGCCCAAGAGACCCAGTACTTC.

CDR3 loop: CASSRLEGVGYGYTF. DNA of the CDR3: TGTGCCAGCAGCCGTTTAGAGGGAGTGGGCTATGGCTACACCTTC. The genes are TRBV7-9 and TRBJ1-2; D not resolved. The germline CDR1 and CDR2 sequences are SEHNR and FQNEAQ (reference sequence). Trimming took off 5 bases at V and 4 bases at J, with 17 bases between the two ends. The CDR3 sequence is 15 residues long.

This clonotype showed up many times. The rearrangement links TRBV6-1 to TRBJ2-2; D tentatively reads TRBD1 or TRBD2 (5 bases each). The CDR3 sequence is 15 residues long. Germline loops: CDR1 MNHNS, CDR2 SASEGT. Trimming stripped 6 bases from V and 4 bases from J, with 15 bases between. The CDR3 region is CASRAGRAVTGELFF. Written as DNA, the CDR3 is TGTGCCAGCAGGGCGGGCAGGGCCGTCACCGGGGAGCTGTTTTTT.

This clonotype appeared many times. The rearrangement joins TRBV20-1 to TRBJ1-1; TRBD1 matches at 7 bases. The V gene end was trimmed by 0 bases and the J gene end by 3 bases; junction bases not matched to a gene: 1. Germline V gives CDR1 DFQATT, CDR2 SNEGSKA (reference sequence). There are 13 residues in the CDR3. CDR3 coding DNA: TGCAGTGCTAGAGAGCAGGGGGACACTGAAGCTTTCTTT. Translated, it gives CSAREQGDTEAFF.

The chain employs TRBV29-1 and TRBJ2-4, with 8 bases fitting TRBD2. Germline loops: CDR1 SQVTM, CDR2 ANQGSEA. Trimming took 4 bases from V and 7 from J; bases not matched to a gene: 9. CDR3 length: 14 amino acids. The CDR3 region is CSVGISGDRNIQYF. The DNA of the CDR3 is TGCAGCGTTGGGATTAGCGGGGATCGGAACATTCAGTACTTC.

In its sample, this clonotype was seen a few times. The chain recombines TRBV5-1 with TRBJ2-7; unclear D gene. The V gene's germline CDR1 is SGHRS and CDR2 YFSETQ. V gave up 1 base and J gave up 1 base, with 9 bases separating them. This CDR3 is built from 14 residues. The CDR3 reads CASSLWDPSYEQYV. The CDR3 nucleotides are TGCGCCAGCAGCTTGTGGGATCCATCCTACGAGCAGTACGTC.

This clonotype showed up just a few times. V usage is TRBV9 and J usage is TRBJ1-6, with D perhaps matching TRBD1 (5 bases). The CDR3 sequence is 16 residues long. Germline loops: CDR1 SGDLS, CDR2 YYNGEE. V lost 0 bases and J lost 6, with 13 bases in between. The CDR3 DNA reads TGTGCCAGCAGCGTAGAGGCGGAGGGGAGTAATTCACCCCTCCACTTT. Amino acid sequence: CASSVEAEGSNSPLHF. The variable domain in full, completed from reference TRBV9 and TRBJ1-6, reads DSGVTQTPKHLITATGQRVTLRCSPRSGDLSVYWYQQSLDQGLQFLIQYYNGEERAKGNILERFSAQQFPDLHSELNLSSLELGDSALYFCASSVEAEGSNSPLHFGNGTRLTVT.

This clonotype was counted only a few times. J is TRBJ2-2 and V is TRBV7-3; 7 bases are a match to TRBD2. This CDR3 contains 15 residues. CDR1 SGHTA and CDR2 FQGTGA come from the germline V gene. Trimming removed 4 bases from V and 0 bases from J; junction bases left unmatched: 2. The CDR3 spells CASSSGLANTGELFF. As DNA, the CDR3 is TGTGCCAGCAGCTCCGGACTAGCGAACACCGGGGAGCTGTTTTTT.

This clonotype was found a few times. V is TRBV5-5 and J is TRBJ2-3; D unresolved. The CDR3 totals 11 residues. The ends were cut back, 6 bases at V and 3 bases at J, with 5 bases in the middle. Germline values: CDR1 SGHKS, CDR2 YYEKEE (reference sequence). The CDR3 here is CASTYTDTQYF. The DNA of the CDR3 is TGTGCCAGCACCTATACAGATACGCAGTATTTT.

This clonotype appeared many times. This chain uses TRBV4-1 with TRBJ2-5; 9 nucleotides match TRBD2. From germline, CDR1 is MGHRA and CDR2 YSYEKL. This CDR3 has 15 amino acids. Trimming removed 0 bases from V and 5 bases from J; junction bases left unmatched: 4. The CDR3 here is CASSQDRLAEETQYF. The CDR3 region has the DNA TGCGCCAGCAGCCAAGATCGACTAGCGGAGGAGACCCAGTACTTC.